The rows below give T cell receptor beta chains drawn from one sample of a study of blood T cell repertoires in COVID-19. Profiling relied on immunoSEQ multiplex PCR, and the TCRdb table lists in-frame clones only, not all of them. Of roughly 410,000 clones detected, around 87% appear once; the ten largest clones hold about 2.3%. The sequenced sample consisted of peripheral blood. These TCRs come from an older woman with COVID-19, enrolled during active disease. The CDR3 runs from the conserved cysteine through the conserved F or W. A D gene is named only where the DNA matches it firmly. Not all rows give a size; the values are once, few, many and, for expanded clones, a class.

V gene: TRBV18; clone size: -; D gene: TRBD2; J gene: TRBJ2-1; CDR3 protein: CASSAGTSAYNEQFF; CDR3 DNA: TGTGCCAGCTCAGCCGGGACTAGTGCCTACAATGAGCAGTTCTTC
V gene: TRBV18; clone size: -; D gene: -; J gene: TRBJ1-3; CDR3 protein: CASSSQGSGNTIYF; CDR3 DNA: TGTGCCAGCTCATCCCAGGGGTCTGGAAACACCATATATTTT
V gene: TRBV10-3; clone size: once; D gene: TRBD1; J gene: TRBJ1-5; CDR3 protein: CAISGGWGTGYNQPQHF; CDR3 DNA: TGTGCCATCAGTGGGGGGTGGGGGACAGGGTATAATCAGCCCCAGCATTTT
V gene: TRBV6-5; clone size: -; D gene: -; J gene: TRBJ1-6; CDR3 protein: CASSYTGQTGLSPLHF; CDR3 DNA: TGTGCCAGCAGTTACACCGGACAGACCGGGCTTTCACCCCTCCACTTT
V gene: TRBV6-5; clone size: -; D gene: -; J gene: TRBJ1-1; CDR3 protein: CASSYSAPNTEAFF; CDR3 DNA: TGTGCCAGCAGTTACTCGGCCCCGAACACTGAAGCTTTCTTT
V gene: TRBV27; clone size: -; D gene: TRBD1; J gene: TRBJ1-2; CDR3 protein: CASSFRRQGAKGYTF; CDR3 DNA: TGTGCCAGCAGTTTCCGACGACAGGGGGCTAAAGGCTACACCTTC
V gene: TRBV7-9; clone size: once; D gene: TRBD1; J gene: TRBJ2-2; CDR3 protein: CASGTVNTGELFF; CDR3 DNA: TGTGCCAGCGGGACAGTGAACACCGGGGAGCTGTTTTTT
V gene: TRBV7-9; clone size: -; D gene: -; J gene: TRBJ1-3; CDR3 protein: CASSLEDSGNTIYF; CDR3 DNA: TGTGCCAGCAGCTTGGAGGACTCTGGAAACACCATATATTTT
V gene: TRBV7-2; clone size: -; D gene: TRBD1; J gene: TRBJ2-4; CDR3 protein: CASSSDRGRAKNIQYF; CDR3 DNA: TGTGCCAGCAGTTCAGACAGGGGACGCGCCAAAAACATTCAGTACTTC
V gene: TRBV7-2; clone size: -; D gene: TRBD2; J gene: TRBJ2-5; CDR3 protein: CASSVARGLAQETQYF; CDR3 DNA: TGTGCCAGCAGCGTTGCCCGAGGACTAGCTCAAGAGACCCAGTACTTC
V gene: TRBV2; clone size: -; D gene: TRBD1; J gene: TRBJ1-6; CDR3 protein: CATANRRDRNNSPLHF; CDR3 DNA: TGTGCCACCGCGAACCGCCGGGACAGAAATAATTCACCCCTCCACTTT
V gene: TRBV2; clone size: few; D gene: TRBD1; J gene: TRBJ1-3; CDR3 protein: CASIPDRGNGNTIYF; CDR3 DNA: TGTGCCAGCATTCCGGACAGGGGGAATGGAAACACCATATATTTT
V gene: TRBV18; clone size: -; D gene: -; J gene: TRBJ1-4; CDR3 protein: CASSPPGQWGKLFF; CDR3 DNA: TGTGCCAGCTCACCACCGGGGCAATGGGGAAAACTGTTTTTT
V gene: TRBV2; clone size: -; D gene: -; J gene: TRBJ1-2; CDR3 protein: CASRKTVGYGYTF; CDR3 DNA: TGTGCCAGCAGGAAAACAGTCGGCTATGGCTACACCTTC
V gene: TRBV7-9; clone size: -; D gene: TRBD1; J gene: TRBJ1-2; CDR3 protein: CASSLDRGDGYTF; CDR3 DNA: TGTGCCAGCAGCCTAGACAGGGGAGATGGCTACACCTTC
V gene: TRBV4-1; clone size: -; D gene: TRBD1; J gene: TRBJ1-2; CDR3 protein: CASSRGSGTALYGYTF; CDR3 DNA: TGCGCCAGCAGCCGAGGCTCCGGGACAGCGCTCTATGGCTACACCTTC
V gene: TRBV5-5; clone size: few; D gene: TRBD1; J gene: TRBJ2-7; CDR3 protein: CASRAGQDSSYEQYF; CDR3 DNA: TGTGCCAGCAGGGCGGGACAGGATAGTTCCTACGAGCAGTACTTC
V gene: TRBV10-3; clone size: few; D gene: -; J gene: TRBJ1-1; CDR3 protein: CAIKEQGNTEAFF; CDR3 DNA: TGTGCCATCAAGGAGCAGGGGAACACTGAAGCTTTCTTT
V gene: TRBV9; clone size: -; D gene: -; J gene: TRBJ2-3; CDR3 protein: CASSVEVAYRTDTQYF; CDR3 DNA: TGTGCCAGCAGCGTAGAGGTAGCGTACCGCACAGATACGCAGTATTTT
V gene: TRBV19; clone size: -; D gene: -; J gene: TRBJ1-5; CDR3 protein: CASSTQGGDNQPQHF; CDR3 DNA: TGTGCCAGTAGTACACAGGGTGGTGACAATCAGCCCCAGCATTTT
V gene: TRBV15; clone size: -; D gene: TRBD2; J gene: TRBJ2-7; CDR3 protein: CATSRDIASGLYEQYF; CDR3 DNA: TGTGCCACCAGCAGAGATATTGCTAGCGGGCTATACGAGCAGTACTTC
V gene: TRBV18; clone size: -; D gene: TRBD2; J gene: TRBJ2-1; CDR3 protein: CASSPLRAGGSSYNEQFF; CDR3 DNA: TGTGCCAGCTCACCATTGAGGGCGGGGGGGAGCTCCTACAATGAGCAGTTCTTC
V gene: TRBV7-2; clone size: -; D gene: TRBD2; J gene: TRBJ2-3; CDR3 protein: CASSHRTSGVTDTQYF; CDR3 DNA: TGTGCCAGCAGCCACCGGACTAGCGGGGTCACAGATACGCAGTATTTT
V gene: TRBV9; clone size: -; D gene: TRBD1; J gene: TRBJ2-2; CDR3 protein: CASSGTGATGELFF; CDR3 DNA: TGTGCCAGCAGCGGGACAGGCGCCACCGGGGAGCTGTTTTTT
V gene: TRBV27; clone size: -; D gene: -; J gene: TRBJ1-5; CDR3 protein: CASRATVSNQPQHF; CDR3 DNA: TGTGCCAGCAGGGCCACAGTGAGCAATCAGCCCCAGCATTTT
V gene: TRBV18; clone size: -; D gene: TRBD1; J gene: TRBJ1-2; CDR3 protein: CASSPSDRGGYGYTF; CDR3 DNA: TGTGCCAGCTCACCCTCGGACAGGGGTGGGTATGGCTACACCTTC
V gene: TRBV6-5; clone size: once; D gene: TRBD2; J gene: TRBJ2-1; CDR3 protein: CASGSPAGGDNEQFF; CDR3 DNA: TGTGCCAGCGGTTCCCCAGCGGGGGGAGACAATGAGCAGTTCTTC
V gene: TRBV28; clone size: medium-sized; D gene: -; J gene: TRBJ2-7; CDR3 protein: CASSLTATYEQYF; CDR3 DNA: TGTGCCAGCAGCCTTACAGCCACCTACGAGCAGTACTTC
V gene: TRBV5-1; clone size: few; D gene: TRBD2; J gene: TRBJ2-5; CDR3 protein: CASSSGTSGVLETQYF; CDR3 DNA: TGCGCCAGCAGCTCTGGGACTAGCGGGGTTCTGGAGACCCAGTACTTC
V gene: TRBV6-5; clone size: -; D gene: TRBD1; J gene: TRBJ2-5; CDR3 protein: CASRETGAETQYF; CDR3 DNA: TGTGCCAGCAGGGAGACAGGGGCGGAGACCCAGTACTTC
V gene: TRBV19; clone size: -; D gene: -; J gene: TRBJ1-5; CDR3 protein: CASSAQGGRNQPQHF; CDR3 DNA: TGTGCCAGTAGTGCCCAGGGTGGACGCAATCAGCCCCAGCATTTT
V gene: TRBV19; clone size: -; D gene: -; J gene: TRBJ1-3; CDR3 protein: CASSRLSSGNTIYF; CDR3 DNA: TGTGCCAGTAGTCGATTGAGCTCTGGAAACACCATATATTTT
V gene: TRBV7-9; clone size: once; D gene: TRBD1; J gene: TRBJ1-5; CDR3 protein: CASSLAAQGNPAQHF; CDR3 DNA: TGTGCCAGCAGCCTTGCGGCACAGGGGAACCCAGCCCAGCATTTT
V gene: TRBV7-3; clone size: -; D gene: TRBD1; J gene: TRBJ2-5; CDR3 protein: CASSPAGTGGTQYF; CDR3 DNA: TGTGCCAGCAGCCCAGCCGGGACAGGGGGAACCCAGTACTTC
V gene: TRBV27; clone size: few; D gene: TRBD1; J gene: TRBJ1-5; CDR3 protein: CASSLQRQGASNQPQHF; CDR3 DNA: TGTGCCAGCAGTTTGCAAAGACAGGGGGCAAGCAATCAGCCCCAGCATTTT
V gene: TRBV11-2; clone size: -; D gene: -; J gene: TRBJ2-1; CDR3 protein: CASSLSGLGRFF; CDR3 DNA: TGTGCCAGCAGCTTATCCGGGCTCGGGAGGTTCTTC